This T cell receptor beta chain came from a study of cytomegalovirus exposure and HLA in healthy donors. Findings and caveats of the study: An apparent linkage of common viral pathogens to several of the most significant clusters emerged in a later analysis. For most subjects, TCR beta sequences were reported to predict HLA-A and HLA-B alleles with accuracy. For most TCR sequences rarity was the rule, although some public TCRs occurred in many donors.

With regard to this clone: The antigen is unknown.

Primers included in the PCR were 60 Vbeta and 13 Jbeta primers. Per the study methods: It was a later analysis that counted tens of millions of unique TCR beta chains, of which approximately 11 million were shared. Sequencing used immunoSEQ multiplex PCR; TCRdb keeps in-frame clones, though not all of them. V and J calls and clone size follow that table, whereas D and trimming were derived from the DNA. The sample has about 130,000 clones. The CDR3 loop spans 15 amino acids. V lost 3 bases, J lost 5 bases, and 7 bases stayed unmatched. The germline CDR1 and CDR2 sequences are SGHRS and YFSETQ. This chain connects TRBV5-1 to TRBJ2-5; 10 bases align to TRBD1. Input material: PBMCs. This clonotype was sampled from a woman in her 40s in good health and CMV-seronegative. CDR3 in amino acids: CASSSGQGIGETQYF. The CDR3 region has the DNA TGCGCCAGCAGCTCGGGACAGGGGATTGGTGAGACCCAGTACTTC. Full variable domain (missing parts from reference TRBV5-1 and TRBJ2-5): KAGVTQTPRYLIKTRGQQVTLSCSPISGHRSVSWYQQTPGQGLQFLFEYFSETQRNKGNFPGRFSGRQFSNSRSEMNVSTLELGDSALYLCASSSGQGIGETQYFGPGTRLLVL.